The TCR beta chain described here comes from a study of radiotherapy plus CTLA-4 blockade in lung cancer. Overall study context: Disease control reached approximately 29%, with objective responses in 15% to 20%.

Chemo-refractory metastatic non-small-cell lung cancer patients underwent focal radiation alongside CTLA-4 blockade with ipilimumab. Study-wide points: Expansion in blood of tumor-derived TCR clones was seen after radiotherapy plus ipilimumab. Among reported predictors of response, early blood T cell clone dynamics with interferon-beta performed best.

Assay: immunoSEQ multiplex PCR; the TCRdb copy retains only in-frame clones and omits some. This sample carries roughly 90,000 clones, around 90% of them seen once, and the ten largest clones take 4% to 6%. To note about this clone: The target antigen is unknown.

CDR3 length: 16 residues. Germline values: CDR1 SEHNR, CDR2 FQNEAQ (reference sequence). V shed 4 bases and J 6 bases; nucleotides not matched to a gene: 12. This clonotype was obtained from a human donor with non-small cell lung cancer that progressed on radiotherapy plus ipilimumab. The V gene is TRBV7-9, the J gene TRBJ2-1, with TRBD2 matching 7 bases. The material was peripheral blood, obtained from a patient treated with radiotherapy plus ipilimumab. DNA for the CDR3: TGTGCCAGCAGCTCCCCCAGAGCGGGATATGTCAATGAGCAGTTCTTC. This encodes CASSSPRAGYVNEQFF.